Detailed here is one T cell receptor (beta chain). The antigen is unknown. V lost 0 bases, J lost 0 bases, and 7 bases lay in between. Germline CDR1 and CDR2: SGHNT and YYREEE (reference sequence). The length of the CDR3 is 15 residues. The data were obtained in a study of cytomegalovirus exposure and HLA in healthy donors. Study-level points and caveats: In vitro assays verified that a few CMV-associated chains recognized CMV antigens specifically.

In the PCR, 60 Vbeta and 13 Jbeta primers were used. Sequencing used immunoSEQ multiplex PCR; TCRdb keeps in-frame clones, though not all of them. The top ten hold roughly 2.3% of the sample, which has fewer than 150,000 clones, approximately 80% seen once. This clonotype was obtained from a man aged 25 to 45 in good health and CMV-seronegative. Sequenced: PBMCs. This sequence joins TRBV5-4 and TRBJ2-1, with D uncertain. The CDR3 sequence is CASSLDPSSYNEQFF. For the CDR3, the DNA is TGTGCCAGCAGCTTGGACCCCAGCTCCTACAATGAGCAGTTCTTC.